This passage covers 2 T cell receptor beta chains from one sample sequenced in a study of response to subunit inactivated influenza vaccine. TCRdb processed the RT-PCR reads anew with MiXCR; each CDR3 protein has one entry. This sample has about 540,000 distinct CDR3 sequences, with under 30% found just once. These data were also reused for a study on T cells expressing NK-cell markers. This second study notes: Scientists made TCR beta cDNA using 5'RACE template switching with UMIs.

This sample comprised CD4+ T cells sorted from PBMCs, obtained 12 days after vaccination. The receptors shown here come from a man aged 45-65 years who received an inactivated influenza vaccine.

The chain joins TRBV4-3 to TRBJ1-4; D remains unclear. V was pared by 1 base and J by 10 bases, with 19 bases between. Germline assignment: CDR1 LGHNA and CDR2 YSLEER. The CDR3 spans 16 residues. The CDR3 region has the DNA TGCGCCAGCAGCCAAGTACAGCCCCCAGGTAGCGGAAAACTGTTTTTT. Translating it yields CASSQVQPPGSGKLFF.

This clonotype was seen only a few times. The rearrangement joins TRBV3-1 to TRBJ2-1; D is perhaps TRBD2 (6 bases). This CDR3 is built from 12 residues. Trimming took 3 bases from V and 6 from J, leaving 6 bases between them. Germline values: CDR1 LGHDT, CDR2 YNNKEL (reference sequence). The CDR3 loop is CASSQTSNEQFF. In DNA form, the CDR3 reads TGTGCCAGCAGCCAGACTAGCAATGAGCAGTTCTTC.